Below are 12 T cell receptor beta chains sequenced from a single sample in a study of CD8+ T cells in alopecia areata. cDNA serving as the sequencing template came from extracted, reverse transcribed RNA. Data came from immunoSEQ multiplex PCR; TCRdb stores just in-frame clones and leaves some out. Here the sample spans roughly 75,000 clones, about three fifths being singletons. Source: CD8+ T cells sorted from blood, taken at week 0. The receptors derive from a human donor with alopecia areata.

The rearrangement links TRBV5-6 to TRBJ1-1; D may be TRBD1 (6 bases). The CDR3 extends over 14 amino acids. V lost 0 bases and J lost 3, with 9 bases in between. Germline V gene lookup returns CDR1 SGHDT and CDR2 YYEEEE. This CDR3 is CASSLEGVHTEAFF. The CDR3 DNA sequence: TGTGCCAGCAGCTTGGAGGGGGTTCACACTGAAGCTTTCTTT.

The chain is built from TRBV7-9 and TRBJ2-5; D unclear. The CDR3 totals 13 residues. Germline V gene sequence: CDR1 SEHNR, CDR2 FQNEAQ (reference sequence). This chain's CDR3 is CIDRALQVETQYF. CDR3 DNA sequence: TGTATCGACCGAGCACTTCAAGTAGAGACCCAGTACTTC.

This clone was found a few times. This sequence joins TRBV15 and TRBJ1-5, with D possibly being TRBD1 (6 bases). The germline gives CDR1 LNHNV, CDR2 YYDKDF (reference sequence). This CDR3 contains 17 residues. V was clipped by 4 bases and J by 11 bases, with 27 bases between them. The CDR3 DNA sequence: TGTGCCACCAGCATGTCGACAGTAGGTTGGGGGCGGACAGCCCAGCATTTT. Its translation is CATSMSTVGWGRTAQHF.

The V call is TRBV7-8, the J call TRBJ2-2; D gene uncertain. Germline CDR1 and CDR2: SGHVS and FQNEAQ. This CDR3 comprises 15 residues. The V and J ends lost 5 bases and 1 base respectively, with 11 bases between them. CDR3 protein: CASSAIGGNTGELFF. The CDR3 region has the DNA TGTGCCAGCAGCGCGATCGGCGGGAACACCGGGGAGCTGTTTTTT. The full variable domain, rest sourced from reference TRBV7-8 and TRBJ2-2, is GAGVSQSPRYKVAKRGQDVALRCDPISGHVSLFWYQQALGQGPEFLTYFQNEAQLDKSGLPSDRFFAERPEGSVSTLKIQRTQQEDSAVYLCASSAIGGNTGELFFGEGSRLTVL.

The chain uses TRBV15 and TRBJ2-5, with 8 positions matching TRBD1. Trimming took 1 base from V and 2 from J; bases not matched to a gene: 6. Looked up from germline, CDR1 is LNHNV and CDR2 is YYDKDF (reference sequence). The CDR3 sequence is 16 residues long. Here the CDR3 DNA reads TGTGCCACCAGCAGAGGCGGGACAGGACAACAAGAGACCCAGTACTTC. As protein: CATSRGGTGQQETQYF. Supplemented by reference TRBV15 and TRBJ2-5, the full variable domain reads DAMVIQNPRYQVTQFGKPVTLSCSQTLNHNVMYWYQQKSSQAPKLLFHYYDKDFNNEADTPDNFQSRRPNTSFCFLDIRSPGLGDTAMYLCATSRGGTGQQETQYFGPGTRLLVL.

There are a few counts of this clone. The chain combines TRBV19 with TRBJ2-1; 10 bases fit TRBD2. From germline, CDR1 is LNHDA and CDR2 SQIVND (reference sequence). Trimming removed 3 bases from V and 3 bases from J; junction bases left unmatched: 8. This CDR3 is built from 17 residues. CDR3 residues: CASSIDLLAGSYNEQFF. The DNA for the CDR3 is TGTGCCAGTAGTATTGACTTACTAGCGGGAAGCTACAATGAGCAGTTCTTC.

This chain links TRBV6-6 with TRBJ1-4, with D unresolved. The V gene lost 9 bases and the J gene lost 4 bases, with 9 bases spanning the gap. CDR3 length: 12 amino acids. Looked up from germline, CDR1 is MNHNY and CDR2 is SVGAGI (reference sequence). CDR3 DNA sequence: TGTGCCAGTGGACTGTTTAATGAAAAACTGTTTTTT. Its protein is CASGLFNEKLFF.

In its sample, this clone was seen many times. The chain has TRBV19 and TRBJ2-1, with TRBD1 matching 7 bases. CDR1 and CDR2 (germline): LNHDA, SQIVND (reference sequence). The CDR3 runs to 15 residues. The V gene end was trimmed by 4 bases and the J gene end by 3 bases; junction bases not matched to a gene: 6. The CDR3 spells CASSTDDRDYNEQFF. The CDR3 DNA reads TGTGCCAGTAGTACCGACGACAGGGACTACAATGAGCAGTTCTTC.

The chain recombines TRBV27 with TRBJ1-2; D remains unclear. The CDR3 totals 13 residues. V was clipped by 6 bases and J by 8 bases, with 16 bases between them. Germline V gives CDR1 MNHEY, CDR2 SMNVEV (reference sequence). The CDR3 bases are TGTGCCAGCAGGAGCCCCGGCAGCAAGGGCTACACCTTC. It yields the protein CASRSPGSKGYTF.

This chain joins TRBV15 and TRBJ1-2, with a weak D call TRBD1 (5 bases). V lost 0 bases and J lost 7, with 15 bases in between. CDR1 is LNHNV and CDR2 is YYDKDF in the germline V gene (reference sequence). The CDR3 totals 15 residues. CDR3 amino acids: CATSRDKGPGFGYTF. CDR3 coding DNA: TGTGCCACCAGCAGAGATAAGGGTCCAGGGTTTGGCTACACCTTC.

The CDR3 protein is CASSDHGDNEQFF. CDR3 DNA sequence: TGTGCCAGCAGTGATCACGGAGACAATGAGCAGTTCTTC. The chain links TRBV25-1 to TRBJ2-1, with unresolved D. The CDR3 loop spans 13 amino acids. Trimming took 3 bases from V and 5 from J, leaving 8 bases between them. Germline V CDR1 and CDR2: MGHDK, SYGVNS. Full variable domain (missing parts from reference TRBV25-1 and TRBJ2-1): EADIYQTPRYLVIGTGKKITLECSQTMGHDKMYWYQQDPGMELHLIHYSYGVNSTEKGDLSSESTVSRIRTEHFPLTLESARPSHTSQYLCASSDHGDNEQFFGPGTRLTVL.

The rearrangement joins TRBV7-9 to TRBJ1-2; D is ambiguous. The CDR3 runs 15 residues. V lost 1 base to trimming and J lost 2 bases, with 11 bases between them. Germline V CDR1 and CDR2: SEHNR, FQNEAQ (reference sequence). CDR3 sequence reads: CASSLVEWRNYGYTF. The CDR3, as DNA: TGTGCCAGCAGCTTAGTAGAGTGGAGGAACTATGGCTACACCTTC.